The 22 T cell receptor beta chains given below trace back to one sample, sequenced in a study of CD8+ T cells in alopecia areata. Treatment denoted: oral pan-JAK inhibitor, 5-10 mg twice daily. Extracted RNA was reverse transcribed, and the resulting cDNA served as sequencing template. Libraries were prepared by immunoSEQ multiplex PCR; TCRdb keeps only in-frame clonotypes and omits some of them. The sample includes around 300,000 clones, 45% to 70% of them seen just once. Source: CD4+ T cells sorted from blood, taken around week 54, from a patient treated with tofacitinib. The receptors shown here come from a human donor with alopecia areata.

This clone showed up just a few times. The chain couples TRBV29-1 to TRBJ2-3, with D perhaps TRBD2 (5 bases). CDR3 size: 12 residues. The V end lost 8 bases, the J end lost 7 bases, and 16 bases lay between the germline ends. Germline values: CDR1 SQVTM, CDR2 ANQGSEA. The CDR3 region has the DNA TGCAGCTCCCACGACACTAGAAATACGCAGTATTTT. Its translation: CSSHDTRNTQYF.

Regarding this clone: Being one base from a much bigger clone, this may be a read error. The chain couples TRBV5-6 to TRBJ2-2; no firm D call. Germline V gives CDR1 SGHDT, CDR2 YYEEEE. The CDR3 totals 14 residues. V gave up 0 bases and J gave up 1 base, with 4 bases separating them. CDR3 amino acids: CASSLVENTGELFF. The CDR3 region has the DNA TGTGCCAGCAGCTTGGTTGAGAACACCGGGGAGCTGTTTTTT.

In nucleotides, the CDR3 is TGCGCCAGCAGTGGACAGGGGAAAGAGACCCAGTACTTC. This encodes CASSGQGKETQYF. V and J are TRBV10-2 and TRBJ2-5; 8 bases fit TRBD1. The CDR3 is 13 amino acids. Germline CDR1 and CDR2: WSHSY and SAAADI. V lost 4 bases to trimming and J lost 3 bases; unmatched junction nucleotides: 1.

This clone was counted a few times. CDR3 sequence: CSVDRGWTEAFF. The CDR3 region has the DNA TGCAGCGTTGACCGGGGGTGGACTGAAGCTTTCTTT. The rearrangement links TRBV29-1 to TRBJ1-1; D may be TRBD1 (5 bases). Germline V gives CDR1 SQVTM, CDR2 ANQGSEA. The CDR3 contains 12 residues. Deletions cut 3 bases from V and 5 bases from J, with 10 bases between.

The CDR3 sequence is CALGQGKSPLHF. The CDR3 DNA reads as TGTGCCCTCGGACAGGGGAAATCACCCCTCCACTTT. This chain links TRBV7-9 with TRBJ1-6; TRBD1 aligns across 9 bases. The CDR3 runs 12 residues. Germline lookup yields CDR1 SEHNR and CDR2 FQNEAQ (reference sequence). V lost 11 bases to trimming and J lost 10 bases; unmatched junction nucleotides: 6.

The chain employs TRBV5-1 and TRBJ2-3; D gene uncertain. Germline loops: CDR1 SGHRS, CDR2 YFSETQ. V was pared by 0 bases and J by 6 bases, with 8 bases between. The CDR3 is made up of 13 amino acids. The CDR3 bases are TGCGCCAGCAGCTTGGCCGCGGTGGATACGCAGTATTTT. Protein sequence: CASSLAAVDTQYF.

This clone came up once. V is TRBV11-2 and J is TRBJ2-3, with D maybe TRBD2 (6 bases). This CDR3 has 14 residues. Germline CDR1 reads SGHAT; CDR2 reads FQNNGV. With 7 bases removed from V and 7 bases from J, the gap between germline ends came to 18 bases. This chain's CDR3 is CASMASAHEYTQYF. The CDR3, as DNA: TGTGCCAGCATGGCTAGCGCGCATGAGTATACGCAGTATTTT.

This clone was counted only a few times. CDR3: CASSAGTDYGYTF. In DNA, the CDR3 is TGTGCCAGTAGCGCCGGGACAGACTATGGCTACACCTTC. The chain carries TRBV19 and TRBJ1-2; 7 bases fit TRBD1. Germline CDR1 LNHDA, CDR2 SQIVND (reference sequence). V dropped 6 bases and J dropped 3; count of bases not matched to a gene: 4. CDR3 length equals 13 residues.

This chain links TRBV5-6 with TRBJ1-2, with 7 bases fitting TRBD1. The CDR3 covers 18 residues. Germline CDR1 reads SGHDT; CDR2 reads YYEEEE. The V gene end was trimmed by 6 bases and the J gene end by 4 bases; junction bases not matched to a gene: 21. The CDR3 is CASIGWTGPEVPVYGYTF. Written as DNA, the CDR3 is TGTGCCAGCATAGGATGGACAGGTCCTGAGGTCCCTGTCTATGGCTACACCTTC.

This clone was seen a single time. The chain is built from TRBV5-6 and TRBJ1-5; 7 bases line up with TRBD1. The V gene's germline CDR1 is SGHDT and CDR2 YYEEEE. The CDR3 is 14 amino acids. V lost 0 bases to trimming and J lost 5 bases; unmatched junction nucleotides: 2. The CDR3 DNA reads TGTGCCAGCAGCTTGGCAGGGGGATATCAGCCCCAGCATTTT. This encodes CASSLAGGYQPQHF.

This clone appeared a single time. V is TRBV7-2 and J is TRBJ2-3; weak D call: TRBD2 (5 bases). With 3 bases removed from V and 8 bases from J, the gap between germline ends came to 15 bases. CDR1 is SGHTA and CDR2 is FQGNSA in the germline V gene. The CDR3 runs 14 residues. The CDR3 DNA is TGTGCCAGCAGCTTGGAGCGGACCGCGGTTACGCAGTATTTT. This sequence encodes CASSLERTAVTQYF.

Remarks on this clone: Mismatch with germline at one junction end may stem from a read error. The V gene is TRBV6-5, the J gene TRBJ2-2; a weak D match, TRBD1 (6 bases). Looked up from germline, CDR1 is MNHEY and CDR2 is SVGAGI. The CDR3 length is 15 residues. CDR3 region: CASSYFQGNAGELFF. The CDR3, as DNA: TGTGCCAGCAGTTACTTCCAGGGGAACGCCGGGGAGCTGTTTTTT.

This clone was seen a handful of times. The rearrangement links TRBV30 to TRBJ2-4, with unresolved D. This CDR3 spans 14 amino acids. Per germline, CDR1 GTSNPN and CDR2 SVGIG (reference sequence). Trimming cost V 5 bases and J 0 bases, with 11 bases left between them. The CDR3 DNA sequence: TGTGCCTGGGTAGACGACATAGCCAAAAACATTCAGTACTTC. Amino acid sequence: CAWVDDIAKNIQYF.

The V call is TRBV30, the J call TRBJ1-6, with D uncertain. The V and J ends lost 6 bases and 7 bases respectively, with 16 bases between them. This CDR3 comprises 14 residues. Germline CDR1 is GTSNPN and CDR2 is SVGIG (reference sequence). CDR3 in amino acids: CACATEGPNSPLHF. The DNA for the CDR3 is TGTGCCTGTGCGACGGAGGGCCCCAATTCACCCCTCCACTTT.

This clone appeared a few times. The chain couples TRBV7-8 to TRBJ2-5; tentative D call: TRBD2 (5 bases). This CDR3 is built from 16 residues. Trimming took off 4 bases at V and 2 bases at J, with 17 bases between the two ends. The germline gives CDR1 SGHVS, CDR2 FQNEAQ. The CDR3 is CASSYYFGLEQETQYF. For the CDR3, the DNA is TGTGCCAGCAGCTATTATTTTGGACTGGAACAAGAGACCCAGTACTTC.

This clone was seen once. The gene calls are TRBV30 and TRBJ2-5; perhaps TRBD1 as D (6 bases). V was clipped by 2 bases and J by 4 bases, with 11 bases between them. Germline CDR1 and CDR2: GTSNPN and SVGIG (reference sequence). The CDR3 extends over 13 amino acids. The chain's CDR3 is CAWSHQGRETQYF. CDR3 coding DNA: TGTGCCTGGAGTCACCAGGGGAGAGAGACCCAGTACTTC.

This clone was seen a few times. The V call is TRBV19, the J call TRBJ2-2; D remains ambiguous. CDR3 length equals 12 residues. V dropped 4 bases and J dropped 8 bases, with 8 bases sitting between them. Germline CDR1 LNHDA, CDR2 SQIVND (reference sequence). The CDR3 here is CASSNPQGELFF. CDR3 coding DNA: TGTGCCAGTAGTAACCCTCAGGGGGAGCTGTTTTTT.

The chain employs TRBV7-9 and TRBJ2-5; TRBD1 aligns across 8 bases. Looked up from germline, CDR1 is SEHNR and CDR2 is FQNEAQ (reference sequence). The CDR3 has 14 amino acids. V shed 5 bases and J 5 bases; nucleotides not matched to a gene: 7. The CDR3 spells CASSEGQGYETQYF. Written as DNA, the CDR3 is TGTGCCAGCAGCGAAGGACAGGGTTATGAGACCCAGTACTTC.

This chain joins TRBV6-5 and TRBJ2-5; 9 nucleotides agree with TRBD1. Germline V gene sequence: CDR1 MNHEY, CDR2 SVGAGI. The CDR3 covers 14 residues. Trimming cost V 4 bases and J 4 bases; bases outside gene matches: 4. The DNA for the CDR3 is TGTGCCAGCAGTTTACAGGGGGCCATAGAGACCCAGTACTTC. The encoded protein is CASSLQGAIETQYF.

On this clone: The germline gene is not matched at one end of the junction; a read error may be the cause. This chain uses TRBV18 with TRBJ1-1; 12 bases agree with TRBD1. CDR1 and CDR2 from the germline V gene are KGHSH and LQKENI. The CDR3 is made up of 18 amino acids. In nucleotides, the CDR3 is TGTGCCAGCTCCCCACTCCGGGACAGGGGGCTCGTGAACACTGAAGCTTTCTTT. As protein: CASSPLRDRGLVNTEAFF.

This clone appeared many times. The V gene is TRBV7-7, the J gene TRBJ2-5; possible D gene TRBD2, 7 bases. Germline values: CDR1 SSHAT, CDR2 FNYEAQ (reference sequence). The CDR3 extends over 15 amino acids. CDR3 in DNA: TGTGCTAGCGGCCCCAAATTGGGGGGGGCAGAGACCCAGTACTTC. It translates to CASGPKLGGAETQYF.

This clone was recorded a few times. The chain links TRBV10-3 to TRBJ1-1; TRBD1 matches at 7 bases. V dropped 4 bases and J dropped 3; count of bases not matched to a gene: 5. Germline V gene lookup returns CDR1 ENHRY and CDR2 SYGVKD. This CDR3 has 14 residues. The CDR3 DNA reads as TGTGCCATCAGTGCGACAGGGCTTGACACTGAAGCTTTCTTT. This encodes CAISATGLDTEAFF.